This TCR beta chain appears in the sequencing data of a study of identical twins. Via MiXCR, TCRdb re-called the 5' RACE reads, giving one row per CDR3 protein. Among 200,000 to 300,000 distinct CDR3 sequences listed, 5.5% to 8% were seen once. In addition, the sample was reused for a study of yellow fever vaccine responses in identical twins.

The source of this sequence is a woman between 18 and 30 years old in good health. Source material: memory (CD45RO+) T cells sorted from blood.

Here the CDR3 DNA reads TGTGCCAGCAGCGCGAGGTCTAGCGGGAGGGCCTCCTACAATGAGCAGTTCTTC. The encoded protein is CASSARSSGRASYNEQFF. The V and J genes are TRBV9 and TRBJ2-1, with 12 bases aligning to TRBD2. Germline V CDR1 and CDR2: SGDLS, YYNGEE. V lost 3 bases and J lost 0; bases outside the gene matches: 7. The CDR3 sequence is 18 residues long.